A selection of T cell receptor beta chains follows, all from one sample in a study of blood T cell repertoires in COVID-19. Libraries were prepared by immunoSEQ multiplex PCR; TCRdb keeps only in-frame clonotypes and omits some of them. The sample records 230,000 or so clones, around nine tenths being singletons. Sequencing input: PBMCs or T cells enriched from blood (not recorded which). The receptors were gathered from a woman between 50 and 59 years old with acute COVID-19. CDR3s include the opening cysteine and the closing phenylalanine or tryptophan. The D gene is left open where the match is weak. Clone size is not always given. Where it is, it says once, few, many or a class for expanded clones.

abundance: NA; d_gene: TRBD2; v_gene: TRBV19; j_gene: TRBJ2-7; CDR3nt: TGTGCCAGTAGTAAAATTACTAGCGGGACCTACGAGCAGTACTTC; CDR3aa: CASSKITSGTYEQYF
abundance: once; d_gene: NA; v_gene: TRBV9; j_gene: TRBJ2-5; CDR3nt: TGTGCCAGCAGCGTAGATGGGGGGGGGCGGCAGACCCAGTACTTC; CDR3aa: CASSVDGGGRQTQYF
abundance: NA; d_gene: NA; v_gene: TRBV5-1; j_gene: TRBJ2-7; CDR3nt: TGCGCCAGCAGCTTGGAAATAGGGGCAGGCAAAGTGGACGAGCAGTACTTC; CDR3aa: CASSLEIGAGKVDEQYF
abundance: NA; d_gene: NA; v_gene: TRBV19; j_gene: TRBJ2-3; CDR3nt: TGTGCCAGTGGAGGGGCCCCCGCCTCTAGCACAGATACGCAGTATTTT; CDR3aa: CASGGAPASSTDTQYF
abundance: NA; d_gene: NA; v_gene: TRBV4-1; j_gene: TRBJ1-5; CDR3nt: TGCGCCAGCAGCCTCAGCGGCGTGAGTCAGCCCCAGCATTTT; CDR3aa: CASSLSGVSQPQHF
abundance: NA; d_gene: TRBD1; v_gene: TRBV28; j_gene: TRBJ1-4; CDR3nt: TGTGCCAGCAGTTTACTACAGGGGGGACTGTTTTTT; CDR3aa: CASSLLQGGLFF
abundance: few; d_gene: NA; v_gene: TRBV5-1; j_gene: TRBJ1-6; CDR3nt: TGCGCCAGCAGCCGACAAGAAATGGGAGATTCACCCCTCCACTTT; CDR3aa: CASSRQEMGDSPLHF
abundance: NA; d_gene: NA; v_gene: TRBV27; j_gene: TRBJ1-6; CDR3nt: TGTGCCAGCAGTTATTCCGGGTTCCTTAGCTCCTATAATTCACCCCTCCACTTT; CDR3aa: CASSYSGFLSSYNSPLHF
abundance: NA; d_gene: NA; v_gene: TRBV4-2; j_gene: TRBJ2-2; CDR3nt: TGTGCCAGCAGCCAAGAACTAGGCGACACCGGGGAGCTGTTTTTT; CDR3aa: CASSQELGDTGELFF
abundance: NA; d_gene: NA; v_gene: TRBV4-3; j_gene: TRBJ1-2; CDR3nt: TGCGCCAGCAGCCAAGACGAGGTGAACTATGGCTACACCTTC; CDR3aa: CASSQDEVNYGYTF
abundance: NA; d_gene: TRBD2; v_gene: TRBV2; j_gene: TRBJ2-5; CDR3nt: TGTGCCAGCAGTGAATTAGGAGGGCCTAGCGGGAGACCCCTAGAAGAGACCCAGTACTTC; CDR3aa: CASSELGGPSGRPLEETQYF
abundance: NA; d_gene: TRBD1; v_gene: TRBV28; j_gene: TRBJ1-2; CDR3nt: TGTGCCAGCAAGGGGACAGGGGGCTATGGCTACACCTTC; CDR3aa: CASKGTGGYGYTF
abundance: NA; d_gene: NA; v_gene: TRBV27; j_gene: TRBJ2-3; CDR3nt: TGTGCCAGCAGTTTATCTAGGGGGGATACGCAGTATTTT; CDR3aa: CASSLSRGDTQYF
abundance: NA; d_gene: NA; v_gene: TRBV14; j_gene: TRBJ1-1; CDR3nt: TGTGCCAGCAGCCTCTACAGGGATGAAGCTTTCTTT; CDR3aa: CASSLYRDEAFF
abundance: NA; d_gene: TRBD1; v_gene: TRBV7-9; j_gene: TRBJ1-4; CDR3nt: TGTGCCAGCAGCTCAACACCCGGGACAGGGGACGGACTGTTTTTT; CDR3aa: CASSSTPGTGDGLFF
abundance: NA; d_gene: NA; v_gene: TRBV3-1/TRBV3-2; j_gene: TRBJ2-7; CDR3nt: TGTGCCAGCAGACCCCTGGCTGGGAGCGAGCAGTACTTC; CDR3aa: CASRPLAGSEQYF
abundance: NA; d_gene: NA; v_gene: TRBV7-6; j_gene: TRBJ2-1; CDR3nt: TGTGCCAGCAGTTTGGGGCCAATTCGGTACAATGAGCAGTTCTTC; CDR3aa: CASSLGPIRYNEQFF
abundance: NA; d_gene: NA; v_gene: TRBV7-6; j_gene: TRBJ1-3; CDR3nt: TGTGCCAGCAGCCCCTCGCAACAGGCGACTGGAAACACCATATATTTT; CDR3aa: CASSPSQQATGNTIYF
abundance: NA; d_gene: TRBD1; v_gene: TRBV5-6; j_gene: TRBJ1-5; CDR3nt: TGTGCCAGCAGCTTCTACAGGGGAGTGAGGGAGGGCAATCAGCCCCAGCATTTT; CDR3aa: CASSFYRGVREGNQPQHF
abundance: once; d_gene: TRBD1; v_gene: TRBV5-4; j_gene: TRBJ2-5; CDR3nt: TGTGCCAGCAGCCCCAGGGGGGGACAGGGAGGCGAGACCCAGTACTTC; CDR3aa: CASSPRGGQGGETQYF
abundance: NA; d_gene: NA; v_gene: TRBV5-6; j_gene: TRBJ1-5; CDR3nt: TGTGCCAGCAGCTCCGGTATCCAGCCCCAGCATTTT; CDR3aa: CASSSGIQPQHF
abundance: NA; d_gene: NA; v_gene: TRBV21-1; j_gene: TRBJ1-5; CDR3nt: TGTGCCAGCAGCAAGGGGCAGAATCAGCCCCAGCATTTT; CDR3aa: CASSKGQNQPQHF
abundance: NA; d_gene: NA; v_gene: TRBV5-6; j_gene: TRBJ1-3; CDR3nt: TGTGCCAGCAGCTTGGGAGGATTCTCTGGAAACACCATATATTTT; CDR3aa: CASSLGGFSGNTIYF
abundance: NA; d_gene: NA; v_gene: TRBV7-2; j_gene: TRBJ2-7; CDR3nt: TGTGCCAGCAGCTTAGACGGGGGAGGAGGGTACGAGCAGTACTTC; CDR3aa: CASSLDGGGGYEQYF
abundance: NA; d_gene: NA; v_gene: TRBV29-1; j_gene: TRBJ1-6; CDR3nt: TGCAGCGTTCGGGTAGCAGGGTCAGAGTCACCCCTCCACTTT; CDR3aa: CSVRVAGSESPLHF
abundance: once; d_gene: NA; v_gene: TRBV27; j_gene: TRBJ2-7; CDR3nt: TGTGCCAGCAGACCCGCAGACAGGAAAGCCTACGAGCAGTACTTC; CDR3aa: CASRPADRKAYEQYF
abundance: NA; d_gene: TRBD2; v_gene: TRBV28; j_gene: TRBJ2-5; CDR3nt: TGTGCCAGCAGTTTCGGGCTAGCGGGACAAAAGACCCAGTACTTC; CDR3aa: CASSFGLAGQKTQYF
abundance: NA; d_gene: NA; v_gene: TRBV2; j_gene: TRBJ1-4; CDR3nt: TGTGCCAGCAGTTCGAGCGGCGAAAAACTGTTTTTT; CDR3aa: CASSSSGEKLFF
abundance: NA; d_gene: TRBD2; v_gene: TRBV5-4; j_gene: TRBJ2-1; CDR3nt: TGTGCCAGCAGCTGGGGGTTTAGCGGGTTCGGCAATGAGCAGTTCTTC; CDR3aa: CASSWGFSGFGNEQFF
abundance: NA; d_gene: TRBD1; v_gene: TRBV6-1; j_gene: TRBJ1-5; CDR3nt: TGTGCCAGCAGTGAATACGACAGGGGTCATCAGCCCCAGCATTTT; CDR3aa: CASSEYDRGHQPQHF
abundance: NA; d_gene: NA; v_gene: TRBV19; j_gene: TRBJ1-1; CDR3nt: TGTGCCAGTAGTATCCCTAAAAGCGCACGGACACAGGAAGCTTTCTTT; CDR3aa: CASSIPKSARTQEAFF
abundance: NA; d_gene: NA; v_gene: TRBV3-1/TRBV3-2; j_gene: TRBJ1-1; CDR3nt: TGTGCCAGCAGCCAAGATAGGGGCCAGGGGAGCACTGAAGCTTTCTTT; CDR3aa: CASSQDRGQGSTEAFF
abundance: NA; d_gene: NA; v_gene: TRBV7-2; j_gene: TRBJ1-3; CDR3nt: TGTGCCAGCAGCTTAGTGGGACAAACTGGAAACACCATATATTTT; CDR3aa: CASSLVGQTGNTIYF
abundance: once; d_gene: NA; v_gene: TRBV10-2; j_gene: TRBJ1-5; CDR3nt: TGCGCCAGCAGTCAACAGGGTCCTCAGCAGCCCCAGCATTTT; CDR3aa: CASSQQGPQQPQHF
abundance: NA; d_gene: TRBD2; v_gene: TRBV7-2; j_gene: TRBJ2-7; CDR3nt: TGTGCCAGCAGCTTAGTAGGGACTAGCGGGAGCTACGAGCAGTACTTC; CDR3aa: CASSLVGTSGSYEQYF
abundance: once; d_gene: TRBD1; v_gene: TRBV3-1/TRBV3-2; j_gene: TRBJ2-4; CDR3nt: TGTGCCAGCAGCCCACAGGGGCTAGCCAAAAACATTCAGTACTTC; CDR3aa: CASSPQGLAKNIQYF
abundance: NA; d_gene: NA; v_gene: TRBV11-2; j_gene: TRBJ2-7; CDR3nt: TGTGCCAGCACGGGCGGGGGAAGGGGGGAGCAGTACTTC; CDR3aa: CASTGGGRGEQYF
abundance: NA; d_gene: TRBD2; v_gene: TRBV5-1; j_gene: TRBJ2-1; CDR3nt: TGCGCCAGCAGCTCGGGACTAGCGGGATCCTACAATGAGCAGTTCTTC; CDR3aa: CASSSGLAGSYNEQFF
abundance: few; d_gene: NA; v_gene: TRBV12-3/TRBV12-4; j_gene: TRBJ1-5; CDR3nt: TGTGCCAGCAGTCCTCTACATCAGCCCCAGCATTTT; CDR3aa: CASSPLHQPQHF
abundance: NA; d_gene: TRBD2; v_gene: TRBV9; j_gene: TRBJ2-1; CDR3nt: TGTGCCAGCAGCGTAGGAGCGGGAGGGCCCTTCAATGAGCAGTTCTTC; CDR3aa: CASSVGAGGPFNEQFF
abundance: NA; d_gene: TRBD2; v_gene: TRBV11-3; j_gene: TRBJ2-7; CDR3nt: TGTGCCAGCAGCTTAGATTGGGCCAGTGGGACTAGCGCCTACGAGCAGTACTTC; CDR3aa: CASSLDWASGTSAYEQYF
abundance: NA; d_gene: TRBD2; v_gene: TRBV6-5; j_gene: TRBJ2-1; CDR3nt: TGTGCCAGCAGTTGGACTAGCCCCCGAAATGAGCAGTTCTTC; CDR3aa: CASSWTSPRNEQFF